A selection of T cell receptor beta chains follows, all from one sample in a study of T-cell memory formation after mild COVID-19. TCRdb re-called the 5' RACE reads with MiXCR, one entry per CDR3 protein. The sample records 30,000 to 45,000 distinct CDR3 sequences, roughly 11% being singletons. The sample comprised PBMCs or a T cell subset sorted from them (not recorded which). These receptors all come from a man aged 18 to 29 who had mild COVID-19 (a few samples of this study predate the infection). Cell type and time point are not known. Each CDR3 is given with its conserved first and last residue. Each record gives: V gene, J gene, CDR3 protein.

TRBV6-6	TRBJ1-1	CASSYGNRGRENTEAFF
TRBV12-3/TRBV12-4	TRBJ2-2	CASSPTGSGELFF
TRBV9	TRBJ2-3	CASTSTPGNPTDTQYF
TRBV4-3	TRBJ2-3	CASSQDLDTQYF
TRBV4-2	TRBJ2-1	CASSQIRGTLYNEQFF
TRBV6-2/TRBV6-3	TRBJ2-6	CASSYLGPSSGANVLTF
TRBV6-6	TRBJ2-3	CASSYTSGGQRLTDTQYF
TRBV6-4	TRBJ2-1	CASSDSDRNEQFF
TRBV5-6	TRBJ2-1	CASSLVWSSNEQFF
TRBV7-2	TRBJ2-3	CASSLRTSGGINTDTQYF
TRBV20-1	TRBJ2-5	CSAAATSFWETQYF
TRBV5-1	TRBJ2-7	CASSLGQGPRYEQYF
TRBV7-2	TRBJ2-2	CASSLGGRWERGGVTGELFF
TRBV5-6	TRBJ2-5	CASSLGGLAGETQYF
TRBV28	TRBJ1-1	CASSLSPGGTEAFF
TRBV7-2	TRBJ1-5	CASSLRQGNQPQHF
TRBV20-1	TRBJ2-7	CSARAGDLNLGEQYF
TRBV7-9	TRBJ2-3	CASSHYSGGRYDTQYF
TRBV29-1	TRBJ2-1	CSVGDRGKFF
TRBV10-3	TRBJ2-2	CANRGTENTGELFF
TRBV4-2	TRBJ1-2	CASSQVTGNLYGYTF
TRBV5-5	TRBJ2-3	CASSDGTEADTQYF
TRBV7-3	TRBJ2-1	CASSSDCNLTYNEQFF
TRBV12-3/TRBV12-4	TRBJ2-7	CASSFRDRAREQYF
TRBV6-2/TRBV6-3	TRBJ2-1	CASGGAYNEQFF
TRBV7-9	TRBJ1-1	CASSLDGGTSAFF
TRBV27	TRBJ2-3	CASKRTSTDTQYF
TRBV5-1	TRBJ1-2	CASSLERDYGYTF